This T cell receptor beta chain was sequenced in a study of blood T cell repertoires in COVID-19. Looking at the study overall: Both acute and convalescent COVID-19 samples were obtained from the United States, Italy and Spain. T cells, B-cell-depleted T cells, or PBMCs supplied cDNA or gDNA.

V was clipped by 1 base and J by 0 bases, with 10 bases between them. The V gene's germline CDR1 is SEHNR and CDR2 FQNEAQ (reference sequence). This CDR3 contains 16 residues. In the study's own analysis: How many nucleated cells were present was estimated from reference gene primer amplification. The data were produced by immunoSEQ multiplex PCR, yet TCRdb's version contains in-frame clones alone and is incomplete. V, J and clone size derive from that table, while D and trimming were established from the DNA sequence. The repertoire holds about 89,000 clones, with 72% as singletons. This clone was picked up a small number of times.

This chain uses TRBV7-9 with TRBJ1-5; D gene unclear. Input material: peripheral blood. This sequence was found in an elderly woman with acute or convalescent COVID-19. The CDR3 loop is CASSLVSHRSNQPQHF. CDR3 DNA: TGTGCCAGCAGCTTAGTCTCACATCGTAGCAATCAGCCCCAGCATTTT. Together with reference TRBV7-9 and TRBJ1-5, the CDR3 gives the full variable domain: DTGVSQNPRHKITKRGQNVTFRCDPISEHNRLYWYRQTLGQGPEFLTYFQNEAQLEKSRLLSDRFSAERPKGSFSTLEIQRTEQGDSAMYLCASSLVSHRSNQPQHFGDGTRLSIL.